This is a list of T cell receptor beta chains from one sample in a study of blood T cell repertoires in COVID-19. The table came from immunoSEQ multiplex PCR; TCRdb's copy has only in-frame clones and leaves some out. The table has 120,000 to 150,000 clones, approximately 82% seen once. The sequenced material came from peripheral blood. The receptors shown here come from a woman aged 50 to 65 in a cohort sampled during active or convalescent COVID-19. The CDR3 runs from the conserved cysteine through the conserved F or W. The D gene is left open where the match is weak. Clone size is shown for a subset of rows, as once, few, many or a class of expanded clone.

CDR3 protein: CASSQPFVTNTEAFF
CDR3 DNA: TGTGCCAGCAGCCAGCCTTTCGTAACTAACACTGAAGCTTTCTTT
V gene: TRBV16
J gene: TRBJ1-1
D gene: -
clone size: -
CDR3 length: 15

CDR3 protein: CASSISGMYTEAFF
CDR3 DNA: TGTGCCAGTAGTATAAGCGGGATGTACACTGAAGCTTTCTTT
V gene: TRBV19
J gene: TRBJ1-1
D gene: -
clone size: -
CDR3 length: 14

CDR3 protein: CASSQTTEATGELFF
CDR3 DNA: TGCGCCAGCAGCCAAACCACGGAGGCCACCGGGGAGCTGTTTTTT
V gene: TRBV4-3
J gene: TRBJ2-2
D gene: -
clone size: -
CDR3 length: 15

CDR3 protein: CATSRDQTRGNQPQHF
CDR3 DNA: TGTGCCACCAGCAGAGATCAAACCAGGGGCAATCAGCCCCAGCATTTT
V gene: TRBV15
J gene: TRBJ1-5
D gene: -
clone size: -
CDR3 length: 16

CDR3 protein: CATSERAGTGFNEQFF
CDR3 DNA: TGTGCCACCAGTGAGCGCGCCGGGACAGGATTCAATGAGCAGTTCTTC
V gene: TRBV24-1
J gene: TRBJ2-1
D gene: TRBD1
clone size: -
CDR3 length: 16

CDR3 protein: CASSLAGVPTYEQYF
CDR3 DNA: TGTGCCAGCAGCTTAGCCGGGGTACCCACCTACGAGCAGTACTTC
V gene: TRBV7-9
J gene: TRBJ2-7
D gene: -
clone size: -
CDR3 length: 15

CDR3 protein: CASSKDRGPYNEQFF
CDR3 DNA: TGTGCCAGCAGTAAGGACAGGGGGCCCTACAATGAGCAGTTCTTC
V gene: TRBV6-4
J gene: TRBJ2-1
D gene: TRBD1
clone size: -
CDR3 length: 15

CDR3 protein: CASTHQTGFNYGYTF
CDR3 DNA: TGTGCCAGCACCCATCAGACAGGGTTCAACTATGGCTACACCTTC
V gene: TRBV5-5
J gene: TRBJ1-2
D gene: TRBD1
clone size: few
CDR3 length: 15

CDR3 protein: CASSLQGGGADEQFF
CDR3 DNA: TGCGCCAGCAGCTTGCAGGGCGGGGGGGCGGATGAGCAGTTCTTC
V gene: TRBV5-1
J gene: TRBJ2-1
D gene: TRBD2
clone size: -
CDR3 length: 15

CDR3 protein: CASSRQPGGNTEAFF
CDR3 DNA: TGTGCCAGCAGCCGGCAGCCTGGCGGGAACACTGAAGCTTTCTTT
V gene: TRBV3-1/TRBV3-2
J gene: TRBJ1-1
D gene: -
clone size: -
CDR3 length: 15

CDR3 protein: CASSLRTDNYGYTF
CDR3 DNA: TGTGCCAGCAGCTTAAGGACAGACAACTATGGCTACACCTTC
V gene: TRBV7-9
J gene: TRBJ1-2
D gene: -
clone size: -
CDR3 length: 14

CDR3 protein: CSAVGANTEAFF
CDR3 DNA: TGCAGCGCCGTGGGGGCGAACACTGAAGCTTTCTTT
V gene: TRBV29-1
J gene: TRBJ1-1
D gene: -
clone size: -
CDR3 length: 12

CDR3 protein: CASKGTGGQTEAFF
CDR3 DNA: TGTGCCAGCAAGGGAACAGGGGGCCAGACTGAAGCTTTCTTT
V gene: TRBV2
J gene: TRBJ1-1
D gene: TRBD1
clone size: -
CDR3 length: 14

CDR3 protein: CASSKGQNQPQHF
CDR3 DNA: TGTGCCAGCAGCAAGGGACAGAATCAGCCCCAGCATTTT
V gene: TRBV12-3/TRBV12-4
J gene: TRBJ1-5
D gene: TRBD1
clone size: -
CDR3 length: 13

CDR3 protein: CASSYYDRNTGELFF
CDR3 DNA: TGCGCCAGCAGCTATTACGACAGGAACACCGGGGAGCTGTTTTTT
V gene: TRBV5-1
J gene: TRBJ2-2
D gene: -
clone size: once
CDR3 length: 15

CDR3 protein: CASSESGRNQPQHF
CDR3 DNA: TGCGCCAGCAGTGAGTCCGGGAGAAATCAGCCCCAGCATTTT
V gene: TRBV10-2
J gene: TRBJ1-5
D gene: -
clone size: -
CDR3 length: 14

CDR3 protein: CATSGDRANTGELFF
CDR3 DNA: TGTGCCACCAGTGGGGACAGGGCGAACACCGGGGAGCTGTTTTTT
V gene: TRBV24-1
J gene: TRBJ2-2
D gene: TRBD1
clone size: -
CDR3 length: 15

CDR3 protein: CASSPGGSSYEQYF
CDR3 DNA: TGTGCCAGCTCACCAGGCGGAAGCTCCTACGAGCAGTACTTC
V gene: TRBV18
J gene: TRBJ2-7
D gene: -
clone size: -
CDR3 length: 14

CDR3 protein: CASSSQGNTEAFF
CDR3 DNA: TGTGCCAGCAGCTCACAGGGGAACACTGAAGCTTTCTTT
V gene: TRBV7-2
J gene: TRBJ1-1
D gene: -
clone size: -
CDR3 length: 13

CDR3 protein: CASSVEGLANEAFF
CDR3 DNA: TGTGCCAGCAGCGTAGAGGGGCTCGCAAATGAAGCTTTCTTT
V gene: TRBV9
J gene: TRBJ1-1
D gene: -
clone size: -
CDR3 length: 14

CDR3 protein: CASSRTSGGYTGELFF
CDR3 DNA: TGTGCCAGCAGCCGGACTAGCGGGGGGTACACCGGGGAGCTGTTTTTT
V gene: TRBV11-2
J gene: TRBJ2-2
D gene: TRBD2
clone size: -
CDR3 length: 16

CDR3 protein: CSVVPGATSGYTF
CDR3 DNA: TGCAGCGTTGTTCCAGGGGCGACCTCCGGCTACACCTTC
V gene: TRBV29-1
J gene: TRBJ1-2
D gene: -
clone size: -
CDR3 length: 13

CDR3 protein: CASSGDRGHYGYTF
CDR3 DNA: TGTGCCAGCAGTGGGGACAGGGGACACTATGGCTACACCTTC
V gene: TRBV2
J gene: TRBJ1-2
D gene: TRBD1
clone size: -
CDR3 length: 14

CDR3 protein: CASRGGAGARGAPLHF
CDR3 DNA: TGTGCCAGCCGCGGGGGGGCGGGGGCGCGCGGGGCACCCCTCCACTTT
V gene: TRBV7-2
J gene: TRBJ1-6
D gene: -
clone size: -
CDR3 length: 16

CDR3 protein: CASSHPSGQGGDEQFF
CDR3 DNA: TGTGCCAGCAGCCATCCCTCGGGACAGGGCGGCGATGAGCAGTTCTTC
V gene: TRBV2
J gene: TRBJ2-1
D gene: TRBD1
clone size: -
CDR3 length: 16

CDR3 protein: CASSQDVRGQYF
CDR3 DNA: TGTGCCAGCAGCCAAGATGTCAGGGGGCAGTACTTC
V gene: TRBV3-1/TRBV3-2
J gene: TRBJ2-7
D gene: -
clone size: -
CDR3 length: 12

CDR3 protein: CASSTGQTEAFF
CDR3 DNA: TGTGCCAGCTCGACAGGGCAAACTGAAGCTTTCTTT
V gene: TRBV18
J gene: TRBJ1-1
D gene: TRBD1
clone size: -
CDR3 length: 12

CDR3 protein: CASSIQGAPYGYTF
CDR3 DNA: TGTGCCAGTAGTATCCAGGGGGCGCCCTATGGCTACACCTTC
V gene: TRBV19
J gene: TRBJ1-2
D gene: TRBD1
clone size: few
CDR3 length: 14

CDR3 protein: CASSIGTGYQPQHF
CDR3 DNA: TGTGCCAGTAGTATCGGGACAGGGTATCAGCCCCAGCATTTT
V gene: TRBV19
J gene: TRBJ1-5
D gene: TRBD1
clone size: -
CDR3 length: 14

CDR3 protein: CASSENSGTQYF
CDR3 DNA: TGTGCCAGTAGTGAAAACAGTGGGACGCAGTATTTT
V gene: TRBV19
J gene: TRBJ2-3
D gene: -
clone size: -
CDR3 length: 12

CDR3 protein: CASSLSTGGLETQYF
CDR3 DNA: TGTGCCAGCAGCTTATCGACAGGGGGCCTCGAGACCCAGTACTTC
V gene: TRBV7-9
J gene: TRBJ2-5
D gene: TRBD1
clone size: -
CDR3 length: 15

CDR3 protein: CASSPTGDSYNEQFF
CDR3 DNA: TGTGCCAGCAGCCCGACAGGGGACTCCTACAATGAGCAGTTCTTC
V gene: TRBV5-4
J gene: TRBJ2-1
D gene: TRBD1
clone size: -
CDR3 length: 15

CDR3 protein: CASSEGGRRYGYTF
CDR3 DNA: TGTGCCAGCAGTGAGGGGGGGAGACGGTATGGCTACACCTTC
V gene: TRBV2
J gene: TRBJ1-2
D gene: -
clone size: -
CDR3 length: 14

CDR3 protein: CASSVGILAGTDTQYF
CDR3 DNA: TGTGCCAGCAGCGTAGGTATACTAGCGGGCACAGATACGCAGTATTTT
V gene: TRBV9
J gene: TRBJ2-3
D gene: TRBD2
clone size: -
CDR3 length: 16

CDR3 protein: CASSQDRPTGTLIGYGYTF
CDR3 DNA: TGCGCCAGCAGCCAAGATCGGCCCACCGGGACATTAATCGGGTATGGCTACACCTTC
V gene: TRBV4-3
J gene: TRBJ1-2
D gene: -
clone size: -
CDR3 length: 19

CDR3 protein: CASSPGSSGGPTQYF
CDR3 DNA: TGCGCCAGCAGCCCGGGGTCTAGCGGGGGACCGACCCAGTACTTC
V gene: TRBV5-1
J gene: TRBJ2-5
D gene: TRBD2
clone size: -
CDR3 length: 15

CDR3 protein: CASSHTGGASGNTIYF
CDR3 DNA: TGTGCCAGTAGTCACACGGGCGGGGCCTCTGGAAACACCATATATTTT
V gene: TRBV19
J gene: TRBJ1-3
D gene: -
clone size: -
CDR3 length: 16

CDR3 protein: CASSLRYTGWYNEQFF
CDR3 DNA: TGTGCCAGCAGCTTACGATACACGGGATGGTACAATGAGCAGTTCTTC
V gene: TRBV7-2
J gene: TRBJ2-1
D gene: -
clone size: -
CDR3 length: 16

CDR3 protein: CASSYPRQANTGELFF
CDR3 DNA: TGTGCCAGCAGTTACCCCAGGCAGGCCAACACCGGGGAGCTGTTTTTT
V gene: TRBV6-2/TRBV6-3
J gene: TRBJ2-2
D gene: -
clone size: -
CDR3 length: 16

CDR3 protein: CASSVAAGGDLETQYF
CDR3 DNA: TGTGCCAGCAGCGTAGCGGCGGGGGGGGACTTGGAGACCCAGTACTTC
V gene: TRBV9
J gene: TRBJ2-5
D gene: TRBD2
clone size: -
CDR3 length: 16

CDR3 protein: CASSLDRVGEQFF
CDR3 DNA: TGCGCCAGCAGCTTGGACAGGGTCGGTGAGCAGTTCTTC
V gene: TRBV5-1
J gene: TRBJ2-1
D gene: -
clone size: once
CDR3 length: 13

CDR3 protein: CASSYSTTGNTIYF
CDR3 DNA: TGTGCCAGCAGTTACTCCACAACTGGAAACACCATATATTTT
V gene: TRBV6-5
J gene: TRBJ1-3
D gene: -
clone size: -
CDR3 length: 14

CDR3 protein: CASSLTGQDTEAFF
CDR3 DNA: TGTGCCAGCAGCTTAACCGGTCAAGACACTGAAGCTTTCTTT
V gene: TRBV7-8
J gene: TRBJ1-1
D gene: -
clone size: -
CDR3 length: 14

CDR3 protein: CASSHSGVSNEKLFF
CDR3 DNA: TGTGCCAGCAGCCATTCCGGGGTTTCTAATGAAAAACTGTTTTTT
V gene: TRBV3-1/TRBV3-2
J gene: TRBJ1-4
D gene: -
clone size: -
CDR3 length: 15

CDR3 protein: CASSLGPGRVNTEAFF
CDR3 DNA: TGCGCCAGCAGCTTGGGTCCTGGCAGGGTGAACACTGAAGCTTTCTTT
V gene: TRBV5-1
J gene: TRBJ1-1
D gene: -
clone size: -
CDR3 length: 16

CDR3 protein: CAITPDRGPAEAFF
CDR3 DNA: TGTGCCATCACCCCGGACAGGGGGCCTGCTGAAGCTTTCTTT
V gene: TRBV10-3
J gene: TRBJ1-1
D gene: TRBD1
clone size: -
CDR3 length: 14

CDR3 protein: CASSHWDRDNEKLFF
CDR3 DNA: TGTGCCAGCAGCCACTGGGACAGAGACAATGAAAAACTGTTTTTT
V gene: TRBV3-1/TRBV3-2
J gene: TRBJ1-4
D gene: TRBD1
clone size: once
CDR3 length: 15

CDR3 protein: CASSQPTGTGVAYGYTF
CDR3 DNA: TGTGCCAGCAGCCAACCAACCGGGACAGGGGTTGCCTATGGCTACACCTTC
V gene: TRBV4-2
J gene: TRBJ1-2
D gene: TRBD1
clone size: -
CDR3 length: 17